This TCR beta chain was identified during a study of neoadjuvant anti-PD-1 for oral cavity cancer. Study information: Nivolumab at 3 mg/kg was mostly given biweekly, three to four doses, pre-surgery. Patients without progression got a fourth dose around day 43.

Time point of the sample: after neoadjuvant nivolumab, at surgical resection. Assay: immunoSEQ multiplex PCR; the TCRdb copy retains only in-frame clones and omits some. The sample lists around 8,900 clones; 70% were seen once. Germline trimming cut 3 bases from V and 0 bases from J; bases unmatched to any gene: 3. The CDR3 has 17 residues. Germline V lookup: CDR1 SGHTS, CDR2 YDEGEE. Sequenced here: PBMCs, sampled after nivolumab (anti-PD-1) treatment. The TCR was taken from a person aged 35-80 years with oral cavity squamous cell carcinoma. The chain combines TRBV5-8 with TRBJ1-6, with TRBD1 matching over 10 bases. CDR3 loop: CASSWTGGGSYNSPLHF. The CDR3 region has the DNA TGTGCCAGCAGCTGGACAGGGGGAGGCTCCTATAATTCACCCCTCCACTTT.